The clone carrying this T cell receptor (beta chain) came up many times. Its antigen is unidentified. The entry originates in a study of early T cells in non-severe SARS-CoV-2 infection. Study details: Bulk RNA taken from unsorted whole blood was sequenced, leaving chains unpaired.

The J segment lost 6 bases and the V segment lost 7 bases, leaving 4 bases of the junction unmatched. The CDR3 spans 13 residues. Germline V lookup: CDR1 MNHEY, CDR2 SMNVEV (reference sequence). Broader study findings: Private and CD4 specificities were missed by VDJdb matching, skewed to anti-spike CD8.

Unique molecular identifiers tagged individual cDNA molecules. TCRdb itself ran the 5' RACE reads through MiXCR, one entry per CDR3 protein. Here the sample spans tens of thousands of distinct CDR3 sequences, nearly 7.5% being singletons. V is TRBV27 and J is TRBJ2-3; the match to TRBD2 covers 10 bases. The receptor was isolated from an adult who was a healthcare worker with PCR-confirmed SARS-CoV-2 infection or an uninfected control (not recorded which). Specimen: whole blood. CDR3 DNA sequence: TGTGCCAGCACTAGCGGGGGCCATGATACGCAGTATTTT. Its protein product is CASTSGGHDTQYF.